The sample holds a few counts of the clone carrying this TCR beta chain. Its antigen is not identified. The sample is drawn from a study of blood T cells in healthy people across ages. General study findings and limits: A roughly linear fall in TCR beta diversity per million T cells was seen with increasing age.

Unmatched junction bases numbered 6, after V lost 7 bases and J lost 5 bases. This CDR3 comprises 13 residues. Germline V lookup: CDR1 MNHNS, CDR2 SASEGT. PCR was performed a second time for about 6 to 11 cycles using a sample-barcoded 5' primer and a J-beta primer mix. TCRdb re-analysed the 5' RACE reads in MiXCR, keeping a single row per CDR3 protein. This table holds some 1.5 million distinct CDR3 sequences, 28% found once. The rearrangement links TRBV6-1 to TRBJ2-7, with 9 nucleotides matching TRBD1. This clonotype was obtained from a woman aged 30 to 39 in good health. The sequencing sample was made of blood. CDR3 DNA: TGTGCCAGCAAGGACAGGGGATTCCACGAGCAGTACTTC. Amino acid sequence: CASKDRGFHEQYF.